This T cell receptor (beta chain) was found in a study of metastatic and nonmetastatic thyroid tumors. On the study more broadly: The comparison covered peripheral blood and tumor or nodule tissue in malignant and benign thyroid patients.

Using MiXCR, TCRdb reanalyzed the PCR reads. The sample yields around 26,000 clones, about 15% seen once. The CDR3 length is 15 residues. CDR1 is SGHAT and CDR2 is FQNNGV in the germline V gene. V was trimmed by 6 bases and J by 4 bases, leaving 18 bases between them. None of the patients had undergone any treatment ahead of thyroid surgery. This clonotype was sampled from a female donor with papillary thyroid cancer or a benign thyroid nodule (not recorded which). Some clones in this sample may be carry-over from other donors' samples. V is TRBV11-2 and J is TRBJ2-5; either TRBD1 or TRBD2 may fit D (5 bases each). Specimen: blood. The CDR3: CASRPGTGLGETQYF. The CDR3 DNA is TGTGCCAGCAGACCTGGGACGGGGTTGGGAGAGACCCAGTACTTC.